The source of this T cell receptor beta chain is a study of long-term antiretroviral therapy in people with HIV. It was version v3.0 of the immunoSEQ assay that was run at survey level. Libraries were prepared by immunoSEQ multiplex PCR; TCRdb keeps only in-frame clonotypes and omits some of them. This sample has some 11,000 clones; 80% to 90% occur once, and the top ten carry 20% to 25%. The CDR3 extends over 15 amino acids. Germline CDR1 reads SEHNR; CDR2 reads FQNEAQ (reference sequence). V lost 1 base and J 5 bases, leaving 11 bases between the germline ends. General study findings and limits: Blood, drawn from 2004 to 2017, may reflect older ART regimens.

Notes on this clone: The antigen remains unidentified.

The receptor's source is a man aged 50-60 years with HIV. V is TRBV7-9 and J is TRBJ1-4, with D uncertain. Specimen: unsorted PBMCs, collected around 7.2 years after starting antiretroviral therapy. Here the CDR3 reads CASSLVVAGNEKLFF. As DNA, the CDR3 is TGTGCCAGCAGCTTAGTGGTTGCAGGCAATGAAAAACTGTTTTTT.